These T cell receptor beta chains were read from a single sample in a study of CD8+ T cells in alopecia areata. The method was immunoSEQ multiplex PCR; TCRdb's version includes in-frame clones alone and lacks a portion of them. This table holds about 190,000 clones, 60% to 70% found once. Sample: CD4+ T cells sorted from blood, taken at week 4, from a patient treated with tofacitinib. The origin of the receptors is a human donor with alopecia areata. The CDR3 runs from the conserved cysteine through the conserved F or W. The order of the fields is clone size, V gene, J gene, D gene, CDR3 protein, CDR3 DNA. D genes are given only for firm matches. Rows give clone size only sometimes, using once, few, many, or a class for an expanded clone.

NA	TRBV5-1	TRBJ2-5	TRBD1	CASSSGTAQETQYF	TGCGCCAGCAGCTCCGGGACAGCCCAAGAGACCCAGTACTTC
NA	TRBV4-1	TRBJ2-6	TRBD1	CASSRLAGGSGANVLTF	TGCGCCAGCAGCCGCTTAGCAGGGGGCTCTGGGGCCAACGTCCTGACTTTC
NA	TRBV19	TRBJ1-4	NA	CASSMAGFREKLFF	TGTGCCAGTAGTATGGCCGGATTTCGTGAAAAACTGTTTTTT
few	TRBV7-2	TRBJ2-3	NA	CASSAPVRWGGTDTQYF	TGTGCCAGCAGCGCCCCCGTGCGTTGGGGGGGCACAGATACGCAGTATTTT
NA	TRBV29-1	TRBJ2-2	NA	CSVGGGRGGTMSGELFF	TGCAGCGTTGGGGGCGGTCGGGGAGGCACCATGAGCGGGGAGCTGTTTTTT
few	TRBV4-1	TRBJ2-6	NA	CASSRLQAQSSGANVLTF	TGCGCCAGCAGCCGCCTACAGGCTCAGAGCTCTGGGGCCAACGTCCTGACTTTC
NA	TRBV7-2	TRBJ2-5	TRBD2	CASPERGLIQETQYF	TGTGCCAGCCCTGAGCGGGGCTTGATCCAAGAGACCCAGTACTTC
once	TRBV29-1	TRBJ2-5	TRBD2	CSVAIGLAGGRETQYF	TGCAGCGTTGCCATAGGACTAGCGGGAGGGAGAGAGACCCAGTACTTC
NA	TRBV4-1	TRBJ2-1	TRBD1	CASSQGDRGQYNEQFF	TGCGCCAGCAGCCAGGGGGACAGGGGGCAATACAATGAGCAGTTCTTC
few	TRBV4-3	TRBJ2-2	NA	CASSQDRLSGTGELFF	TGCGCCAGCAGCCAAGATAGGTTGTCGGGCACCGGGGAGCTGTTTTTT
many	TRBV19	TRBJ2-6	NA	CAIGVANVLTF	TGTGCCATCGGGGTGGCCAACGTCCTGACTTTC
NA	TRBV29-1	TRBJ2-2	NA	CGLLQTGELFF	TGCGGGCTCCTCCAGACCGGGGAGCTGTTTTTT
few	TRBV14	TRBJ1-2	NA	CASSQDRYPLGYTF	TGTGCCAGCAGCCAAGATCGGTATCCCCTCGGCTACACCTTC
few	TRBV29-1	TRBJ2-1	NA	CSVDFGSYNEQFF	TGCAGCGTTGATTTCGGGTCCTACAATGAGCAGTTCTTC
NA	TRBV30	TRBJ1-4	NA	CAWKAMDEKLFF	TGTGCCTGGAAGGCTATGGATGAAAAACTGTTTTTT
NA	TRBV27	TRBJ2-7	NA	CASSLRTGLLQQYF	TGTGCCAGCAGTTTGAGGACTGGCCTCTTGCAGCAGTACTTC
NA	TRBV4-1	TRBJ2-1	NA	CASSQDHRGAILKNEQFF	TGCGCCAGCAGCCAAGATCACCGTGGGGCGATCCTGAAAAATGAGCAGTTCTTC
NA	TRBV5-1	TRBJ2-1	TRBD2	CASSLVASGQPNEQFF	TGCGCCAGCAGCTTGGTGGCTAGCGGGCAGCCAAATGAGCAGTTCTTC
NA	TRBV15	TRBJ1-5	NA	CATSRIQYSNQPQHF	TGTGCCACCAGCAGAATACAGTATAGCAATCAGCCCCAGCATTTT
few	TRBV10-3	TRBJ2-2	TRBD2	CAISEGSSGRAVGELFF	TGTGCCATCAGCGAAGGGAGTAGCGGGAGGGCTGTCGGGGAGCTGTTTTTT
NA	TRBV7-3	TRBJ2-6	TRBD1	CASSSRDRRSSGANVLTF	TGTGCCAGCAGCTCCAGGGACAGACGGAGCTCTGGGGCCAACGTCCTGACTTTC
NA	TRBV30	TRBJ2-7	NA	CAWSVQTVYEQYF	TGTGCCTGGAGTGTACAAACAGTCTACGAGCAGTACTTC
NA	TRBV25-1	TRBJ2-1	TRBD2	CASSEYSGSYNEQFF	TGTGCCAGCAGTGAATATAGCGGGAGCTACAATGAGCAGTTCTTC
NA	TRBV30	TRBJ1-2	NA	CAWCLDPPGNGYTF	TGTGCCTGGTGCCTTGATCCCCCCGGGAATGGCTACACCTTC
once	TRBV30	TRBJ2-1	TRBD2	CAWAGLAGGHEQFF	TGTGCCTGGGCGGGGCTAGCGGGAGGTCATGAGCAGTTCTTC
NA	TRBV2	TRBJ2-1	TRBD1	CASSGGQGLSYNEQFF	TGTGCCAGCAGTGGGGGACAGGGTCTCTCCTACAATGAGCAGTTCTTC
NA	TRBV11-2	TRBJ1-2	NA	CASSPGTSLYGYTF	TGTGCCAGCAGCCCCGGGACAAGCCTCTATGGCTACACCTTC
few	TRBV30	TRBJ2-7	TRBD1	CAWRPDRALYEQYF	TGTGCCTGGAGACCCGACAGGGCCCTCTACGAGCAGTACTTC
NA	TRBV30	TRBJ2-1	TRBD2	CACQTSGRAVGEQFF	TGTGCCTGCCAAACTAGCGGGAGGGCCGTAGGTGAGCAGTTCTTC
NA	TRBV29-1	TRBJ2-5	NA	CSVETETQYF	TGCAGCGTTGAAACAGAGACCCAGTACTTC
NA	TRBV30	TRBJ1-5	NA	CAWGHSNQPQHF	TGTGCCTGGGGTCACAGTAATCAGCCCCAGCATTTT
NA	TRBV28	TRBJ2-5	TRBD1	CASSSTTRDRWYQETQYF	TGTGCCAGCAGTTCGACGACCCGGGACAGGTGGTACCAAGAGACCCAGTACTTC
NA	TRBV5-1	TRBJ2-7	TRBD2	CASSLALNRDYLYEQYF	TGCGCCAGCAGCTTGGCCCTCAACCGGGACTACCTCTACGAGCAGTACTTC
few	TRBV29-1	TRBJ1-2	NA	CSCTGSYGYTF	TGCAGCTGTACTGGAAGCTATGGCTACACCTTC
few	TRBV5-6	TRBJ2-1	NA	CASSLRYNEQFF	TGTGCCAGCAGCTTGAGGTACAATGAGCAGTTCTTC
few	TRBV6-5	TRBJ2-7	NA	CASSYTPRASYEQYF	TGTGCCAGCAGTTACACCCCCCGGGCCTCCTACGAGCAGTACTTC
NA	TRBV18	TRBJ2-5	TRBD2	CASSPGTRGETQYF	TGTGCCAGCTCACCCGGGACTAGAGGAGAGACCCAGTACTTC
once	TRBV7-3	TRBJ1-1	NA	CASSLRNIGTEAFF	TGTGCCAGCAGCTTAAGGAATATCGGGACTGAAGCTTTCTTT
NA	TRBV30	TRBJ1-2	NA	CAWSGDIPLSYGYTF	TGTGCCTGGAGTGGTGACATACCCCTCTCCTATGGCTACACCTTC
once	TRBV6-5	TRBJ1-2	NA	CASRDGQGGYTF	TGTGCCAGTCGGGACGGGCAAGGGGGCTACACCTTC
few	TRBV4-2	TRBJ2-3	NA	CASSRRADTDTQYF	TGTGCCAGCAGTCGCAGGGCGGACACAGATACGCAGTATTTT
NA	TRBV29-1	TRBJ2-1	TRBD2	CSVETGLAGVSYNEQFF	TGCAGCGTTGAGACGGGACTAGCGGGAGTGTCCTACAATGAGCAGTTCTTC
NA	TRBV25-1	TRBJ2-1	NA	CASSRIVSYNEQFF	TGTGCCAGCAGCCGGATCGTCTCCTACAATGAGCAGTTCTTC
NA	TRBV30	TRBJ1-5	NA	CAWSWRRDQPQHF	TGTGCCTGGAGTTGGAGGAGAGATCAGCCCCAGCATTTT
NA	TRBV5-1	TRBJ1-2	NA	CASSLEQSGIYGYTF	TGCGCCAGCAGCTTGGAGCAGAGCGGGATCTATGGCTACACCTTC
NA	TRBV30	TRBJ1-5	NA	CAWSGGARQPQHF	TGTGCCTGGAGTGGCGGGGCGCGCCAGCCCCAGCATTTT
NA	TRBV23-1	TRBJ2-7	NA	CASSPRGTYEQYF	TGCGCCAGCAGTCCCCGGGGGACCTACGAGCAGTACTTC
NA	TRBV29-1	TRBJ2-5	TRBD2	CSVEREPRGGETQYF	TGCAGCGTTGAAAGGGAGCCCCGGGGGGGAGAGACCCAGTACTTC
NA	TRBV15	TRBJ1-2	NA	CATSIQQGGSYGYTF	TGTGCCACCAGCATACAACAGGGAGGGAGCTATGGCTACACCTTC
NA	TRBV7-9	TRBJ1-2	TRBD1	CASSPDGQGGGGYTF	TGTGCCAGCAGCCCGGACGGACAGGGTGGCGGTGGCTACACCTTC